In its sample, the clone carrying this T cell receptor beta chain was seen a few times. Its antigen is unknown. RNA transcripts were the template for amplifying TCR beta CDR3 regions. TCR CDR3 regions were first amplified by RT-PCR with HTBI primers. TCRdb recomputed calls from the multiplex PCR reads with MiXCR, one row per CDR3 protein. The data show about 520,000 distinct CDR3 sequences, with 20% to 25% seen just once and about 26% held by the top ten. The CDR3 runs 16 residues. V trimming: 5 bases; J trimming: 5 bases; junction bases outside the gene matches: 7. CDR1 is SGHAT and CDR2 is FQNNGV in the germline V gene. Stable Graves' hyperthyroidism denoted no ophthalmopathy progression over 18 months. This specimen belongs to a study of T cells in Graves' hyperthyroidism and ophthalmopathy. The study, taken as a whole, reports: Researchers report that a 13 V-J model separated ophthalmopathy from stable hyperthyroidism.

Sequences were obtained from blood. V and J are TRBV11-2 and TRBJ2-5, with 14 bases lining up with TRBD2. This clonotype was obtained from a young man with Graves' hyperthyroidism. CDR3 region: CASSVRLAGGLETQYF. The CDR3 DNA follows: TGTGCCAGCAGCGTCAGACTAGCGGGGGGGCTGGAGACCCAGTACTTC.